This TCR beta chain is from a study of T cell responses to AZD1222 COVID-19 vaccine. Profiled with immunoSEQ multiplex PCR; TCRdb holds only in-frame clones, not every one. In the table there are approximately 110,000 clones, more than 75% of which are singletons. The CDR3 totals 12 residues. CDR1 and CDR2 (germline): SGHNT, YENEEA. Germline trimming cut 3 bases from V and 9 bases from J; bases unmatched to any gene: 4. The receptor comes from an adult in good health. This chain connects TRBV11-3 to TRBJ2-7, with 8 bases matching TRBD2. Source: peripheral blood, taken on day 0 of AZD1222 vaccination. The DNA for the CDR3 is TGTGCCAGCAGCTTCGGGGGGGGATGGCAGTACTTC. Translation: CASSFGGGWQYF.